The clone carrying this T cell receptor (beta chain) was seen more than once but under ten times. Its antigen is undetermined. These data come from a study of T-cell reconstitution after alpha-beta-depleted transplantation in children. Regarding the study as a whole: Expanded clones from the graft, numbering several hundred, reportedly supplied alpha-beta T cells about two months after transplant. Several patients had high TCRbeta diversity at day 60; it came from surviving recipient T cells and thymic progenitors. Newly produced T cells mostly provided counts and TCRbeta diversity after one year, as hyperexpanded clones declined.

The CDR3 spans 14 residues. Trimming took 5 bases from V and 0 from J, leaving 6 bases between them. Germline assignment: CDR1 SGHRS and CDR2 YFSETQ. Researchers prepared the TCRbeta library using unique molecular identifiers, the study reports. TCRdb re-called the PCR reads with MiXCR, one entry per CDR3 protein. Altogether about a million distinct CDR3 sequences are present, about 29% being singletons, with the ten largest covering about 28%. The input for sequencing was PBMCs, mostly from graft donor cells, taken 360 days after TCRalphabeta/CD19-depleted stem cell transplant. The rearrangement links TRBV5-1 to TRBJ2-6; the D is unclear. This TCR was sampled from a boy under two years old who had a stem cell transplant for SCID, so the T cells may come from the graft donor. The CDR3 DNA sequence: TGCGCCAGCAGGGCAGGCTCTGGGGCCAACGTCCTGACTTTC. It is translated as CASRAGSGANVLTF.